Listed below are T cell receptor beta chains from one sample, sequenced in a study of shared clonotypes between healthy human individuals. Measured with immunoSEQ multiplex PCR; TCRdb has only the in-frame clones, and not every one. The profile shows some 2,000,000 clones, roughly 94% of them singletons. Sample: naive CD4+ T cells sorted from blood. All receptors come from a young man in good health. CDR3s include the opening cysteine and the closing phenylalanine or tryptophan. D genes are given only for firm matches. Rows give clone size only sometimes, using once, few, many, or a class for an expanded clone.

abundance	len	v_gene	d_gene	j_gene	CDR3nt	CDR3aa
NA	16	TRBV7-2	NA	TRBJ2-4	TGTGCCAGCAGCTTTATGGGCGGCGTAGCCAAAAACATTCAGTACTTC	CASSFMGGVAKNIQYF
NA	14	TRBV2	TRBD2	TRBJ2-1	TGTGCCGCGGGACCGGGACTAGCCTACGGGGGGCAGTTCTTC	CAAGPGLAYGGQFF
NA	13	TRBV6-1	NA	TRBJ2-7	TGTGCCAGCAGACGAGGACAGTCCTACGAGCAGTACTTC	CASRRGQSYEQYF
once	14	TRBV19	TRBD2	TRBJ2-7	TGTGCCAGTAGTATCCCGGGACTATCCTACGAGCAGTACTTC	CASSIPGLSYEQYF
NA	17	TRBV2	TRBD1	TRBJ2-7	TGTGCCAGCAGTGAAGCGCTCGGGGCAGGGGGTATCTACGAGCAGTACTTC	CASSEALGAGGIYEQYF
NA	17	TRBV11-2	NA	TRBJ2-7	TGTGCCAGCAGCTTAGTTGCGGGACGCACAAGCTCCTACGAGCAGTACTTC	CASSLVAGRTSSYEQYF
NA	13	TRBV7-2	NA	TRBJ2-1	TGTGCCAGCTCCGGAGCGCCTTACAATGAGCAGTTCTTC	CASSGAPYNEQFF
NA	14	TRBV18	NA	TRBJ2-7	TGTGCCAGCTCACCAAGGACATCAAACTACGAGCAGTACTTC	CASSPRTSNYEQYF
NA	13	TRBV5-6	NA	TRBJ1-2	TGTGCCAGCAGACCGGGACTTAACTATGGCTACACCTTC	CASRPGLNYGYTF
NA	16	TRBV18	NA	TRBJ2-2	TGTGCCAGCTCACCGAGGCAGGGCCTAAACACCGGGGAGCTGTTTTTT	CASSPRQGLNTGELFF
NA	15	TRBV18	TRBD1	TRBJ1-1	TGTGCCAGCTCACCACAGGACAGGGTGGCCACTGAAGCTTTCTTT	CASSPQDRVATEAFF
NA	15	TRBV5-1	NA	TRBJ1-3	TGCGCCAGCAGCCCGACGGGAAGCTCTGGAAACACCATATATTTT	CASSPTGSSGNTIYF
NA	17	TRBV13	TRBD2	TRBJ2-5	TGTGCCAGCAGCTTAGATTGGACTAGCGGAGTGGGGGAGACCCAGTACTTC	CASSLDWTSGVGETQYF
once	13	TRBV7-8	NA	TRBJ2-7	TGTGCCAGCAGCGAAGAACTAGTCGGCGAGCAGTACTTC	CASSEELVGEQYF
few	16	TRBV21-1	NA	TRBJ1-1	TGTGCCAGCAGCGTAGGGATAGACACAATTCGCACTGAAGCTTTCTTT	CASSVGIDTIRTEAFF
NA	15	TRBV11-1	TRBD1	TRBJ1-6	TGTGCCAGCAGCCCAAGCGGACAGGGATATTCACCCCTCCACTTT	CASSPSGQGYSPLHF
NA	17	TRBV28	TRBD2	TRBJ2-1	TGTGCCAGCAGTTTATGGGGCGGGGAGGGGATTAACAATGAGCAGTTCTTC	CASSLWGGEGINNEQFF
NA	15	TRBV28	NA	TRBJ2-7	TGTGCCAGCAGTCACTCCCGGGACATCCATTACGAGCAGTACTTC	CASSHSRDIHYEQYF
NA	18	TRBV10-1	TRBD2	TRBJ2-3	TGCGCCAGCAGTGCTGGGTCTAGCGGGGGGCGAAGCACAGATACGCAGTATTTT	CASSAGSSGGRSTDTQYF
NA	15	TRBV28	TRBD1	TRBJ1-6	TGTGCCAGCAGTTTCGGCGACAGGGGGCTCCCACCCCTCCACTTT	CASSFGDRGLPPLHF
NA	15	TRBV4-1	NA	TRBJ2-5	TGCGCCAGCAGCGCCGGGACCCAGGCGGGAGAGACCCAGTACTTC	CASSAGTQAGETQYF
NA	13	TRBV19	NA	TRBJ1-2	TGTGCCAGTACCGTGGACAGTAACTATGGCTACACCTTC	CASTVDSNYGYTF
NA	14	TRBV2	TRBD2	TRBJ2-7	TGTGCCAGCAAGGGACTAGCGGGTACACTCGAGCAGTACTTC	CASKGLAGTLEQYF